This note documents a single T cell receptor beta chain sequence. Its antigen is unidentified. The sample comes from a study of cytomegalovirus exposure and HLA in healthy donors. Study information: Early released data comprised 75 million to 100 million unique TCRs from HLA-typed donors.

Regarding the study as a whole: Later examination showed HLA-associated TCR beta chains had greater clonal expansion than equally common others. Most subjects' HLA-A and HLA-B alleles were reportedly predicted from TCR beta sequences. An Asian-associated ancestry cluster reportedly showed fewer N-insertions than the roughly 700-donor mean in a later analysis.

Primers included in the PCR were 60 Vbeta and 13 Jbeta primers. Sequencing used immunoSEQ multiplex PCR; TCRdb keeps in-frame clones, though not all of them. Here the sample spans about 150,000 clones, approximately 80% being singletons. The specimen was PBMCs. The sequence was collected from a woman in her forties or fifties in good health and CMV-seropositive.

The CDR3 loop reads CASSSRDRGFNGYTF. The CDR3 DNA is TGTGCCAGTAGTTCCCGGGACAGGGGATTTAATGGCTACACCTTC. The V gene is TRBV19, the J gene TRBJ1-2; TRBD1 matches 10 bases. This CDR3 has 15 residues. V lost 5 bases and J lost 6; bases outside the gene matches: 9. Germline-derived CDR1 and CDR2 are LNHDA and SQIVND (reference sequence).